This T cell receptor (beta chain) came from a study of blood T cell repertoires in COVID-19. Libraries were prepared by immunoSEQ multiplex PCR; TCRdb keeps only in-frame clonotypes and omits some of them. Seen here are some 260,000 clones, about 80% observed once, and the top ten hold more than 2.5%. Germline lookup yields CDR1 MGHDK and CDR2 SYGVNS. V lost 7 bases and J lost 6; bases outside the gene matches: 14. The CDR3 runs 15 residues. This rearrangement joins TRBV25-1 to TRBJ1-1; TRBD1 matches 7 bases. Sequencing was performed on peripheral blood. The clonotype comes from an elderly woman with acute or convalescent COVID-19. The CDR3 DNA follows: TGTGCCAGCAACCGCAGGGGGAAGGAGTTCGCTGAAGCTTTCTTT. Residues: CASNRRGKEFAEAFF.